Reported below is one T cell receptor (beta chain). Its matching antigen is unknown. Use of 60 Vbeta and 13 Jbeta primers characterized the PCR. Data came from immunoSEQ multiplex PCR; TCRdb stores just in-frame clones and leaves some out. The profile shows around 100,000 clones, 75% to 85% of them singletons. The data originate from a study of cytomegalovirus exposure and HLA in healthy donors. Study-level background: In a previous analysis, nearly 120 million unique TCR beta sequences were found from about 190 million T cells.

CDR3 size: 14 residues. The V gene's germline CDR1 is SEHNR and CDR2 FQNEAQ (reference sequence). V was cut by 1 base and J by 8 bases, with 11 bases left in between. Study observations and caveats: Earlier analysis looked at TCR beta V segments, and most were productive about 87% or about 30% of the time. Another analysis was done later, and it associated roughly 15,000 TCR beta sequences with HLA alleles at 0.05 false discovery rate. The study flagged 150 to 200 TCR beta chains as cytomegalovirus-associated.

What was sequenced was PBMCs. The chain couples TRBV7-9 to TRBJ1-4, with D possibly matching TRBD1 (5 bases). This TCR derives from a man aged 25 to 40 in good health and CMV-seropositive. The CDR3 DNA is TGTGCCAGCAGCTTAGGGGGCCAGAGCGAAAAACTGTTTTTT. It specifies CASSLGGQSEKLFF.